This TCR beta chain was documented in a study of T cells in Graves' hyperthyroidism and ophthalmopathy. Findings of the study overall: Ophthalmopathy was predicted by the model a median of roughly 6.7 months ahead of onset. Researchers found most expanded thyroid clonotypes above 0.001 in blood as well.

To note about this clonotype: Its specificity is unknown.

Hyperthyroidism had been newly diagnosed in patients aged 18 to 65, and its duration was under 2 months. Each diagnosis drew on symptoms, thyroxine, TRAb, thyroid ultrasound and orbital computed tomography findings. RNA transcripts were the template for amplifying TCR beta CDR3 regions. Primed by the HTBI set, a first-round RT-PCR was run on the TCR CDR3. One entry per CDR3 protein, called by TCRdb with MiXCR from the multiplex PCR reads. The table lists 560,000 or so distinct CDR3 sequences, about 45% of them singletons. This CDR3 contains 13 residues. Unmatched junction bases numbered 7, after V lost 6 bases and J lost 3 bases. Germline V gene sequence: CDR1 DFQATT, CDR2 SNEGSKA (reference sequence).

V is TRBV20-1 and J is TRBJ1-1; 7 positions match TRBD1. Material for sequencing was peripheral blood or thyroid tissue (not recorded which). The source of this sequence is a woman aged 18-29 years with Graves' hyperthyroidism. This chain's CDR3 is CSAETGFDTEAFF. CDR3 coding DNA: TGCAGTGCCGAGACAGGGTTTGACACTGAAGCTTTCTTT.